This T cell receptor beta chain was observed in a study of blood T cell repertoires in COVID-19 (dated by TCRdb to about 2020). Broadly, across the study: Samples covering the acute and convalescent phases of COVID-19 were provided by collaborators in the United States, Italy and Spain. The prospective study material was composed of cDNA or gDNA derived from T cells, B-cell-depleted T cells, or PBMCs. Deeply sampled blood TCRbeta repertoires from subjects exposed to, actively infected with, or recovered from COVID-19 were included in the dataset. A freely available public database, intended as a resource for researchers studying the immune response to SARS-CoV-2, is where the repertoires were released. Samples came from the ongoing ImmuneRACE study (first 160 participants) plus 1,254 subjects from 6 global collaborators. A de-identified subject ID, COVID-19 status, age in years and sex were almost always included in the sample metadata. Where HLA class I and class II types were available, the types were taken from metadata supplied by the sample provider, not from assay-based typing. Overall study results and their limits: How much clinical and demographic metadata was included differed by source and by participant, and the metadata was provided uncurated.

Comment on this clone: This clone's antigen is unknown. Per-base quality was not reported, and no clone a single base away is much larger than it.

The CDR3 contains 12 residues, cysteine and phenylalanine counted. Just CDR3 DNA is preserved here, 36 bases in frame from base 1. Deletion took 11 bases off V and 6 bases off J, with a span of 17 bases between the germline ends. Reading the germline V gene gives CDR1 MNHEY and CDR2 SVGAGI. TCRbeta CDR3 regions were amplified from genomic DNA by means of the immunoSEQ Assay, a bias-controlled multiplex PCR. Per the authors' processing: Nucleated cell counts per sample were estimated from amplification of reference gene primers within the assay. To quantify the absolute abundance of each unique TCRbeta CDR3 rearrangement, sequence reads were collapsed and filtered. Productive Simpson clonality was computed per sample as the square root of Simpson's diversity index over productive rearrangements. As stored in TCRdb, this immuneACCESS dataset retains in-frame rearrangements with V and J assigned. A fraction of the clones does not appear; measured against another copy, unresolved V genes explain less than half of the discrepancy, and the remainder lacks a known reason. That table furnishes V, J and clone size, whereas the DNA furnished D and trimming. The sample table lists more than 350,000 clones, around 91% of them with a count of one. Over 0.95% of the sample goes to the ten largest clones.

In the prospective study, participants were about 18 to 100 years old, resided in about two dozen geographic areas of the United States, and were enrolled through a virtual design. In the prospective study, cohorts were assigned on the basis of participant-reported clinical history obtained from a screening survey and a study questionnaire. For ImmuneRACE Cohort 3, a participant was defined as recovered based on two consecutive negative NP/OP PCR tests, clearance by a healthcare professional, or resolution of symptoms. In the prospective study, whole blood, serum and a nasopharyngeal or oropharyngeal swab were collected from each participant by mobile phlebotomists. Prospective study participants could optionally give additional blood draws and questionnaires over an approximately 2-month period. Before DNA extraction, prospective study blood samples were shipped either frozen or at room temperature.

Sample: PBMCs or T cells enriched from blood (not recorded which). The TCR comes from a young man who had recovered from COVID-19. The V and J genes are TRBV6-5 and TRBJ2-7, with a tentative D gene TRBD1 over 5 matching bases. This receptor carries the CDR3 CASSRVRGEQYF. The nucleotides are TGTGCCTCCTCCCGGGTTAGGGGCGAGCAGTACTTC.